A single sample gave rise to the 18 T cell receptor beta chains below, sequenced in a study of identical twins. TCRdb re-called the 5' RACE reads through MiXCR, storing one row per CDR3 protein. The sample carries more than 400,000 distinct CDR3 sequences, nearly 15% recorded once. The sample was also reused in another study, on yellow fever vaccine responses in identical twins.

The sequencing input was CD4+ T cells sorted from blood. The receptors shown here come from a woman aged 18-30 years in good health.

There are a few counts of this clonotype. The V call is TRBV12-3 or TRBV12-4, the J call TRBJ2-7; tentatively, D is TRBD2 (5 bases). Trimming took off 8 bases at V and 3 bases at J, with 11 bases between the two ends. This CDR3 is built from 12 residues. This CDR3 is CASGRGFYEQYF. Here the CDR3 DNA reads TGTGCCAGCGGGAGAGGTTTCTACGAGCAGTACTTC.

V is TRBV20-1 and J is TRBJ2-3; possible D gene TRBD1, 6 bases. Germline V lookup: CDR1 DFQATT, CDR2 SNEGSKA (reference sequence). This CDR3 spans 15 amino acids. The germline V and J ends were trimmed by 3 bases and 6 bases, with 19 bases remaining between them. The CDR3 coding sequence is TGCAGTGCTAGTAATACTCCCGGGACATTGGATACGCAGTATTTT. Encoded protein: CSASNTPGTLDTQYF.

The rearrangement links TRBV7-8 to TRBJ1-5; D not resolved. From germline, CDR1 is SGHVS and CDR2 FQNEAQ. V was clipped by 1 base and J by 9 bases, with 7 bases between them. The CDR3 consists of 12 residues. As DNA, the CDR3 is TGTGCCAGCAGCTTAGTTCGCGGGCCCCAGCATTTT. Translating it yields CASSLVRGPQHF.

This clonotype has more than one count but fewer than ten. J is TRBJ2-1 and V is TRBV7-2; 14 nucleotides agree with TRBD2. Germline V gene sequence: CDR1 SGHTA, CDR2 FQGNSA. J lost 8 bases, V lost 8 bases, and 11 bases had no gene match. This CDR3 has 16 amino acids. The chain's CDR3 is CASLGLAGVMIHEQFF. The CDR3 DNA sequence: TGTGCCAGCTTGGGACTAGCGGGAGTAATGATCCATGAGCAGTTCTTC.

This chain links TRBV29-1 with TRBJ2-2; weak D call: TRBD2 (5 bases). The CDR3 is 14 amino acids. V gave up 6 bases and J gave up 0 bases, with 11 bases separating them. The germline V gene has CDR1 SQVTM and CDR2 ANQGSEA. For the CDR3, the DNA is TGCAGCGTGGACGGACTTTCGAACACCGGGGAGCTGTTTTTT. Translated: CSVDGLSNTGELFF.

This clonotype was seen a handful of times. The rearrangement joins TRBV6-6 to TRBJ2-3; no reliable D call. V lost 3 bases and J lost 6, with 7 bases in between. Germline CDR1 and CDR2: MNHNY and SVGAGI (reference sequence). The CDR3 consists of 12 residues. CDR3 sequence (DNA): TGTGCCAGCAGTTATGGAGAGGATACGCAGTATTTT. Its translation: CASSYGEDTQYF.

This clonotype was counted a few times. A read error is possible here, since a much larger clone lies one base away. The J gene is TRBJ2-6, the V gene TRBV9; D is unresolved. Germline lookup yields CDR1 SGDLS and CDR2 YYNGEE. The ends were cut back, 6 bases at V and 0 bases at J, with 1 base in the middle. The CDR3 spans 12 residues. The CDR3 DNA reads as TGTGCCAGCATCTCTGGGGCCAACGTCCTGACTTTC. Amino acids: CASISGANVLTF.

The rearrangement joins TRBV11-2 to TRBJ2-3; 8 nucleotides align to TRBD2. CDR3 length: 18 amino acids. V was clipped by 1 base and J by 2 bases; unmatched bases: 11. Germline V gene data show CDR1 as SGHAT and CDR2 as FQNNGV. The CDR3 spells CASSLVLPGGRVTDTQYF. CDR3 bases: TGTGCCAGCAGCTTAGTCTTACCGGGGGGGCGTGTCACAGATACGCAGTATTTT.

The CDR3 sequence: CSAMKSYNEQFF. DNA for the CDR3: TGCAGTGCTATGAAGTCCTACAATGAGCAGTTCTTC. The chain is built from TRBV20-1 and TRBJ2-1, with D hard to call. Between the trimmed V and J ends, which lost 4 bases and 1 base, there was a span of 5 bases. Germline-derived CDR1 and CDR2 are DFQATT and SNEGSKA (reference sequence). CDR3 length equals 12 residues.

V usage is TRBV29-1 and J usage is TRBJ2-1, with unresolved D. This CDR3 spans 12 amino acids. CDR1 is SQVTM and CDR2 is ANQGSEA in the germline V gene. Trimming stripped 1 base from V and 8 bases from J, with 9 bases between. This chain's CDR3 is CSVEGWRDEQFF. The CDR3 DNA reads as TGCAGCGTTGAAGGGTGGAGAGATGAGCAGTTCTTC.

This clonotype was seen only a few times. This sequence joins TRBV20-1 and TRBJ2-6; D unresolved. Germline V lookup: CDR1 DFQATT, CDR2 SNEGSKA (reference sequence). The CDR3 is 12 amino acids. CDR3 region: CSLSSGANVLTF. DNA for the CDR3: TGCAGCCTAAGCTCTGGGGCCAACGTCCTGACTTTC.

The chain joins TRBV7-9 to TRBJ2-7; maybe TRBD2 (6 bases). Germline V gene lookup returns CDR1 SEHNR and CDR2 FQNEAQ (reference sequence). Trimming took 2 bases from V and 0 from J, leaving 17 bases between them. CDR3 length equals 17 residues. The CDR3 DNA is TGTGCCAGCAGCTTAATTTACCAGGCCGGGAGCTCCTACGAGCAGTACTTC. Translation: CASSLIYQAGSSYEQYF.

This clonotype came up a few times. The gene calls are TRBV5-5 and TRBJ2-7; D is perhaps TRBD2 (5 bases). Germline loops: CDR1 SGHKS, CDR2 YYEKEE (reference sequence). CDR3 length: 13 residues. Trimming pared 2 bases from V and 0 bases from J, leaving 6 bases between. CDR3 protein: CASSFDYSYEQYV. DNA for the CDR3: TGTGCCAGCAGCTTCGACTACTCCTACGAGCAGTACGTC.

The chain links TRBV3-1 to TRBJ2-1; TRBD2 aligns across 10 bases. J gave up 9 bases and V 7 bases, and 18 bases lay outside the gene matches. CDR1 and CDR2 from the germline V gene are LGHDT and YNNKEL (reference sequence). This CDR3 is built from 17 residues. The CDR3 protein is CASTPPRGGTSVAEQFF. The CDR3 nucleotides are TGTGCCAGCACCCCGCCCAGAGGAGGGACTAGCGTGGCTGAGCAGTTCTTC.

The genes are TRBV29-1 and TRBJ1-2, with D tentatively TRBD1 (5 bases). Germline values: CDR1 SQVTM, CDR2 ANQGSEA. The CDR3 sequence is 13 residues long. Trimming cost V 7 bases and J 2 bases, with 14 bases left between them. CDR3 residues: CSGRDPGNYGYTF. As DNA, the CDR3 is TGCAGCGGAAGGGACCCCGGGAACTATGGCTACACCTTC.

This chain connects TRBV4-2 to TRBJ2-1; 16 positions agree with TRBD2. V was pared by 0 bases and J by 5 bases, with 7 bases of the junction left unmatched. From germline, CDR1 is LGHNA and CDR2 YNFKEQ. This CDR3 region has 19 residues. CDR3 sequence reads: CASSQDRGLAGGTNNEQFF. The CDR3 region has the DNA TGTGCCAGCAGCCAAGACCGGGGACTAGCGGGGGGGACAAACAATGAGCAGTTCTTC.

This chain joins TRBV2 and TRBJ1-5; D might be TRBD1 (5 bases). The V end lost 6 bases, the J end lost 3 bases, and 12 bases lay between the germline ends. This CDR3 contains 14 residues. From germline, CDR1 is SNHLY and CDR2 FYNNEI. CDR3 in amino acids: CASSPPGNNQPQHF. The CDR3 DNA reads TGTGCCAGCAGCCCCCCAGGGAACAATCAGCCCCAGCATTTT.

This clonotype has only a few counts. This chain uses TRBV5-1 with TRBJ1-1; D remains unclear. This CDR3 has 15 residues. Looked up from germline, CDR1 is SGHRS and CDR2 is YFSETQ. V was pared by 0 bases and J by 2 bases, with 11 bases between. The CDR3 region is CASSLEPILNTEAFF. CDR3 DNA sequence: TGCGCCAGCAGCTTGGAGCCCATACTTAACACTGAAGCTTTCTTT.